This T cell receptor beta chain was profiled in a study of shared clonotypes between healthy human individuals. As to this clone: Its cognate antigen is unknown.

Sequenced by immunoSEQ multiplex PCR; TCRdb stores in-frame clones only, minus some. The table has about 2.3 million clones, approximately 93% seen once; the top ten hold 0.39%. Every donor was a Caucasian adult from Nashville, Tennessee. Naive CD45RA+ and memory CD45RA-negative subsets were split from CD4+ cells. Study-level findings and limits: In several donors, roughly 5.2% of naive CD4 clonotypes appeared in common. Relative to their counterparts shared across all four donors, non-shared clonotypes exhibited diminished generation probabilities.

The sequence derives from a man aged 18-30 years in good health. Some clones in this sample may be carry-over from other donors' samples. Sample: naive CD4+ T cells from PBMCs. Subset meaning: CD45RA+ positively selected.

In nucleotides, the CDR3 is TGTGCCAGCAGTGGCCCACAGAAGCATAGCAATCAGCCCCAGCATTTT. Translating gives CASSGPQKHSNQPQHF. The chain recombines TRBV28 with TRBJ1-5; the D is unclear. Per the germline V gene, CDR1 is MDHEN and CDR2 is SYDVKM. Trimming shortened V by 5 bases and J by 0 bases, and 14 bases separated the two germline ends. The CDR3 has 16 amino acids.